These 28 T cell receptor beta chains were all obtained from the same sample, sequenced in a study of tumor-infiltrating lymphocytes in localized non-small cell lung cancer. Data came from immunoSEQ multiplex PCR; TCRdb stores just in-frame clones and leaves some out. The repertoire holds over 7,500 clones, with 60% to 80% as singletons. The sequenced sample consisted of lung tumor tissue. These receptor sequences come from a human donor with non-small cell lung cancer.

The chain uses TRBV19 and TRBJ1-5, with D perhaps TRBD1 (6 bases). There are 13 residues in the CDR3. Germline CDR1 and CDR2: LNHDA and SQIVND (reference sequence). Trimming removed 8 bases at V and 4 bases at J, with 12 bases between. CDR3 in amino acids: CASLGGYNQPQHF. Here the CDR3 DNA reads TGTGCCAGTCTGGGGGGCTATAATCAGCCCCAGCATTTT.

This clone was counted a few times. This chain joins TRBV19 and TRBJ1-5, with 7 nucleotides matching TRBD1. Germline V lookup: CDR1 LNHDA, CDR2 SQIVND (reference sequence). J was trimmed by 4 bases and V by 5 bases; bases with no gene match: 5. This CDR3 is built from 14 residues. CDR3 nucleotides: TGTGCCAGTAGTCCACAGGGGCGAAATCAGCCCCAGCATTTT. Translating it yields CASSPQGRNQPQHF. Together with reference TRBV19 and TRBJ1-5, the CDR3 gives the full variable domain: DGGITQSPKYLFRKEGQNVTLSCEQNLNHDAMYWYRQDPGQGLRLIYYSQIVNDFQKGDIAEGYSVSREKKESFPLTVTSAQKNPTAFYLCASSPQGRNQPQHFGDGTRLSIL.

This clone has a handful of counts. As DNA, the CDR3 is TGTGCCAGCTCACCGGGTTCCTTGAACAGGGGTGGGCTGCCGTACTTC. Amino acids: CASSPGSLNRGGLPYF. This chain connects TRBV18 to TRBJ2-7, with 7 bases fitting TRBD1. This CDR3 is 16 amino acids long. V dropped 3 bases and J dropped 12; count of bases not matched to a gene: 20. Per the germline V gene, CDR1 is KGHSH and CDR2 is LQKENI.

The gene calls are TRBV19 and TRBJ2-7, with 7 bases identical to TRBD1. The V gene end was trimmed by 5 bases and the J gene end by 3 bases; junction bases not matched to a gene: 7. This CDR3 region has 14 residues. Germline assignment: CDR1 LNHDA and CDR2 SQIVND (reference sequence). CDR3 loop: CASSYRDSNYEQYF. The CDR3 bases are TGTGCCAGTAGTTACCGGGACAGTAACTACGAGCAGTACTTC.

This clone occurred a few times. J is TRBJ1-2 and V is TRBV7-9; D gene unclear. The CDR3 runs to 13 residues. Germline V gene data show CDR1 as SEHNR and CDR2 as FQNEAQ (reference sequence). V was pared by 7 bases and J by 6 bases, with 15 bases between. DNA of the CDR3: TGTGCCAGCATCCTCCCGGGCCGGGATGGCTACACCTTC. Amino acid sequence: CASILPGRDGYTF.

The rearrangement links TRBV6-1 to TRBJ1-3; D is ambiguous. Trimming shortened V by 3 bases and J by 4 bases, and 4 bases separated the two germline ends. This CDR3 region has 12 residues. Per the germline V gene, CDR1 is MNHNS and CDR2 is SASEGT. CDR3 residues: CASSDQGNTIYF. The CDR3 DNA reads as TGTGCCAGCAGTGATCAGGGAAACACCATATATTTT.

This chain joins TRBV11-3 and TRBJ2-1; no clear D gene. Germline CDR1 and CDR2: SGHNT and YENEEA. The ends were cut back, 1 base at V and 5 bases at J, with 6 bases in the middle. The CDR3 covers 13 residues. The CDR3 is CASSLGPDNEQFF. The CDR3 coding sequence is TGTGCCAGCAGCTTAGGACCAGACAATGAGCAGTTCTTC. The variable domain in full, completed from reference TRBV11-3 and TRBJ2-1, reads EAGVVQSPRYKIIEKKQPVAFWCNPISGHNTLYWYLQNLGQGPELLIRYENEEAVDDSQLPKDRFSAERLKGVDSTLKIQPAELGDSAVYLCASSLGPDNEQFFGPGTRLTVL.

The CDR3 DNA reads as TGTGCCAGCAGCTCCCGAGGAGCTTGGAACACTGAAGCTTTCTTT. It codes for CASSSRGAWNTEAFF. The V gene is TRBV5-4, the J gene TRBJ1-1; D is ambiguous. The CDR3 is 15 amino acids. V lost 3 bases and J lost 1, with 13 bases in between. Germline loops: CDR1 SGHNT, CDR2 YYREEE (reference sequence).

Relative to its sample, this clone is large. This chain links TRBV27 with TRBJ2-7; TRBD2 matches at 8 bases. CDR1 and CDR2 from the germline V gene are MNHEY and SMNVEV (reference sequence). V was clipped by 6 bases and J by 3 bases; unmatched bases: 10. This CDR3 contains 15 residues. The CDR3 region is CASSPSVLADYEQYF. CDR3 coding DNA: TGTGCCAGCAGCCCGTCGGTACTAGCGGACTACGAGCAGTACTTC.

This clone counts as medium-sized. The chain joins TRBV29-1 to TRBJ2-1, with no clear D. The CDR3 is 11 amino acids. Germline-derived CDR1 and CDR2 are SQVTM and ANQGSEA. Trimming took off 7 bases at V and 7 bases at J, with 11 bases between the two ends. This CDR3 is CSGTLGNEQFF. CDR3 in DNA: TGCAGCGGGACCTTGGGGAATGAGCAGTTCTTC.

The chain carries TRBV6-1 and TRBJ1-4, with TRBD1 matching 10 bases. Trimming at V came to 4 bases and at J to 12 bases, leaving 8 bases not matched to a gene. Germline V lookup: CDR1 MNHNS, CDR2 SASEGT. This CDR3 is 14 amino acids long. In DNA form, the CDR3 reads TGTGCCAGCAGTGCCCGGGACAGGGGTTGGGAACTGTTTTTT. Translation gives CASSARDRGWELFF.

Regarding this clone: The junction shows a germline mismatch at one end, possibly a read error. The chain has TRBV29-1 and TRBJ1-3; no definite D call. Per the germline V gene, CDR1 is SQVTM and CDR2 is ANQGSEA. CDR3 length: 11 residues. The CDR3 coding sequence is TGCGGCGTCGGGAGCGGAAACACCATATATTTT. Translated, it gives CGVGSGNTIYF.

The gene calls are TRBV11-2 and TRBJ1-1; maybe TRBD1 (5 bases). V was clipped by 7 bases and J by 4 bases, with 16 bases between them. The germline V gene encodes CDR1 SGHAT and CDR2 FQNNGV. CDR3 length equals 14 residues. The CDR3 region is CASTLYGAATEAFF. The CDR3 coding sequence is TGTGCCAGCACCCTTTATGGGGCCGCCACTGAAGCTTTCTTT.

The chain combines TRBV28 with TRBJ2-7; D is possibly TRBD2 (6 bases). Germline CDR1 reads MDHEN; CDR2 reads SYDVKM. V was pared by 9 bases and J by 4 bases, with 19 bases between. This CDR3 is built from 14 residues. The DNA of the CDR3 is TGTGCCAGTTCCTTTAGCGGAAACGCATACGAGCAGTACTTC. Translating it yields CASSFSGNAYEQYF.

The CDR3, as DNA: TGTGCCAGCGCCCAGGGAGGAGAGACCCAGTACTTC. Protein: CASAQGGETQYF. V and J are TRBV7-3 and TRBJ2-5, with a possible D match to TRBD2 (6 bases). The length of the CDR3 is 12 residues. V dropped 8 bases and J dropped 4 bases, with 11 bases sitting between them. The germline V gene has CDR1 SGHTA and CDR2 FQGTGA.

The chain recombines TRBV6-5 with TRBJ1-3; D gene unclear. V was pared by 0 bases and J by 4 bases, with 10 bases between. CDR3 size: 15 residues. The germline V gene encodes CDR1 MNHEY and CDR2 SVGAGI. The CDR3 is CASSYSGLPGNTIYF. DNA for the CDR3: TGTGCCAGCAGTTACTCGGGGTTACCCGGAAACACCATATATTTT.

The chain uses TRBV28 and TRBJ2-3; 9 nucleotides line up with TRBD2. The V and J ends lost 5 bases and 5 bases, in that order; junction bases with no gene match: 2. Per the germline V gene, CDR1 is MDHEN and CDR2 is SYDVKM. The CDR3 sequence is 13 residues long. The DNA of the CDR3 is TGTGCCAGCAGTCAAGCGGGAGGAGATACGCAGTATTTT. Encoded protein: CASSQAGGDTQYF.

J is TRBJ1-1 and V is TRBV29-1, with D maybe TRBD1 (6 bases). Per the germline V gene, CDR1 is SQVTM and CDR2 is ANQGSEA. The CDR3 has 13 amino acids. V was clipped by 8 bases and J by 6 bases, with 19 bases between them. CDR3 sequence reads: CSPLRQGNAEAFF. The CDR3 nucleotides read TGCAGCCCCCTGCGTCAGGGGAATGCTGAAGCTTTCTTT.

V usage is TRBV4-2 and J usage is TRBJ1-1, with D possibly TRBD1 on 5 matching bases. CDR1 is LGHNA, CDR2 YNFKEQ, per germline. The CDR3 is made up of 15 amino acids. Trimming cost V 1 base and J 6 bases, with 15 bases left between them. In nucleotides, the CDR3 is TGTGCCAGCAGCCAAGTTCAGGGACGAACGGCTGAAGCTTTCTTT. This codes for CASSQVQGRTAEAFF.

The chain carries TRBV11-2 and TRBJ2-3; D is unclear. V was trimmed by 3 bases and J by 1 base, leaving 8 bases between them. This CDR3 spans 14 amino acids. From germline, CDR1 is SGHAT and CDR2 FQNNGV. The chain's CDR3 is CASSLALGTDTQYF. The CDR3 DNA reads TGTGCCAGCAGCTTGGCCCTCGGCACAGATACGCAGTATTTT.

The rearrangement uses TRBV7-8 and TRBJ2-7, with 13 nucleotides matching TRBD2. The germline V gene has CDR1 SGHVS and CDR2 FQNEAQ. The CDR3 extends over 19 amino acids. V lost 5 bases and J lost 2; bases outside the gene matches: 15. In DNA, the CDR3 is TGTGCCAGCAGCCCCTACAGGGGACTAGCGGGGCTAAAGACCTACGAGCAGTACTTC. Translated, it gives CASSPYRGLAGLKTYEQYF. Looking up the rest from reference TRBV7-8 and TRBJ2-7 gives the full variable domain: GAGVSQSPRYKVAKRGQDVALRCDPISGHVSLFWYQQALGQGPEFLTYFQNEAQLDKSGLPSDRFFAERPEGSVSTLKIQRTQQEDSAVYLCASSPYRGLAGLKTYEQYFGPGTRLTVT.

The chain is built from TRBV6-6 and TRBJ2-7, with D perhaps TRBD2 (7 bases). Between the trimmed V and J ends, which lost 0 bases and 5 bases, there was a span of 11 bases. The CDR3 sequence is 14 residues long. Germline assignment: CDR1 MNHNY and CDR2 SVGAGI (reference sequence). DNA for the CDR3: TGTGCCAGCAGTTACTCGCGGGGGCTCCACGAGCAGTACTTC. It yields the protein CASSYSRGLHEQYF.

This sequence joins TRBV27 and TRBJ1-1, with 8 bases fitting TRBD1. CDR1 and CDR2 (germline): MNHEY, SMNVEV (reference sequence). With 3 bases clipped from V and 1 base from J, the junction kept 4 bases outside the gene matches. This CDR3 region has 15 residues. The CDR3 here is CASSFRTGRNTEAFF. CDR3 nucleotides: TGTGCCAGCAGTTTCCGGACAGGGAGGAACACTGAAGCTTTCTTT.

The chain uses TRBV4-2 and TRBJ2-7; the match to TRBD2 covers 11 bases. The germline V gene encodes CDR1 LGHNA and CDR2 YNFKEQ. J was trimmed by 1 base and V by 0 bases; bases with no gene match: 8. The CDR3 runs to 18 residues. In DNA, the CDR3 is TGTGCCAGCAGCCAAGAACCTAGCGGGGGGCGGATTTCCTACGAGCAGTACTTC. Translated, it gives CASSQEPSGGRISYEQYF.

This chain links TRBV28 with TRBJ2-7, with 11 bases matching TRBD2. This CDR3 region has 13 residues. Germline V gene data show CDR1 as MDHEN and CDR2 as SYDVKM. The V gene end was trimmed by 10 bases and the J gene end by 2 bases; junction bases not matched to a gene: 4. CDR3 sequence: CATETSGAYEQYF. The CDR3 DNA is TGTGCCACCGAGACTAGCGGGGCCTACGAGCAGTACTTC. Combining the CDR3 with reference TRBV28 and TRBJ2-7 gives the whole variable domain DVKVTQSSRYLVKRTGEKVFLECVQDMDHENMFWYRQDPGLGLRLIYFSYDVKMKEKGDIPEGYSVSREKKERFSLILESASTNQTSMYLCATETSGAYEQYFGPGTRLTVT.

The gene calls are TRBV29-1 and TRBJ2-5, with 8 bases matching TRBD2. With 5 bases clipped from V and 7 bases from J, the junction kept 6 bases outside the gene matches. CDR1 and CDR2 from the germline V gene are SQVTM and ANQGSEA. CDR3 size: 12 residues. The CDR3 is CSVRAGVVTQYF. The DNA for the CDR3 is TGCAGCGTTCGAGCGGGAGTGGTGACCCAGTACTTC.

J is TRBJ2-7 and V is TRBV10-3; 8 positions agree with TRBD1. The CDR3 runs 14 residues. V shed 2 bases and J 4 bases; nucleotides not matched to a gene: 4. Germline CDR1 and CDR2: ENHRY and SYGVKD. The CDR3 region is CAISEGTGGYEQYF. The CDR3 nucleotides read TGTGCCATCAGTGAGGGGACAGGAGGGTACGAGCAGTACTTC.

The chain employs TRBV6-6 and TRBJ2-3; no clear D. Germline CDR1 MNHNY, CDR2 SVGAGI (reference sequence). The CDR3 spans 16 residues. The V gene lost 5 bases and the J gene lost 0 bases, with 15 bases spanning the gap. CDR3 sequence reads: CASSQPQSTSTDTQYF. DNA for the CDR3: TGTGCCAGCAGTCAACCTCAATCAACTAGCACAGATACGCAGTATTTT.